This is a list of T cell receptor beta chains from one sample in a study of CD8 T cells in Susac syndrome. Using its own MiXCR run on the immunoSEQ multiplex PCR reads, TCRdb lists one record per CDR3 protein. The table has approximately 150,000 distinct CDR3 sequences, just under 95% seen once. The sample consisted of CD4+ T cells from PBMCs. The receptor set was obtained from a human donor in good health. CDR3s include the opening cysteine and the closing phenylalanine or tryptophan. The D gene is left open where the match is weak. Size values are once, few and many counts, or a class for expanded clones, and some rows have none.

TRBV20-1,.,TRBJ2-3,.,13,CSASLHGTDTQYF,TGCAGTGCTAGCCTACACGGCACAGATACGCAGTATTTT
TRBV6-1,.,TRBJ2-5,.,19,CASRPAGYRGGTHGETQYF,TGTGCCAGCAGACCGGCTGGATATCGGGGAGGAACTCATGGGGAGACCCAGTACTTC
TRBV2,.,TRBJ2-1,.,15,CASSEEGLLYNEQFF,TGTGCCAGCAGCGAGGAGGGTCTCCTTTACAATGAGCAGTTCTTC
TRBV9,.,TRBJ1-4,.,14,CASSPGGWREKLFF,TGTGCCAGCAGCCCCGGAGGGTGGAGAGAAAAACTGTTTTTT
TRBV29-1,.,TRBJ1-2,.,12,CSVDPPGRGYTF,TGCAGCGTTGACCCGCCAGGCAGAGGCTACACCTTC
TRBV4-1,.,TRBJ1-2,.,14,CASSQWTVSGGYTF,TGCGCCAGCAGCCAGTGGACAGTGTCCGGAGGCTACACCTTC
TRBV2,.,TRBJ2-7,.,13,CASSERGWSEQYF,TGTGCCAGCAGTGAAAGAGGCTGGTCCGAGCAGTACTTC
TRBV6-5,.,TRBJ2-3,TRBD1,14,CASSPWDREDTQYF,TGTGCCAGCAGTCCGTGGGACAGGGAAGATACGCAGTATTTT
TRBV2,.,TRBJ2-5,.,13,CARSEGRMETQYF,TGTGCCAGGTCGGAGGGACGGATGGAGACCCAGTACTTC
TRBV27,.,TRBJ1-2,TRBD1,15,CASSPSGTVTGGYTF,TGTGCCAGCAGTCCCTCCGGGACAGTGACGGGCGGCTACACCTTC
TRBV12-3/TRBV12-4,once,TRBJ2-1,.,15,CASSPLRGVYNEQFF,TGTGCCAGCAGCCCCCTGCGGGGAGTTTACAATGAGCAGTTCTTC
TRBV20-1,once,TRBJ2-2,.,15,CSAYKGDASGGELFF,TGCAGTGCCTATAAGGGGGACGCATCGGGCGGGGAGCTGTTTTTT
TRBV27,.,TRBJ2-2,TRBD1,16,CASSPRGQGGTGELFF,TGTGCCAGCAGTCCCCGAGGACAGGGCGGCACCGGGGAGCTGTTTTTT
TRBV20-1,.,TRBJ2-3,TRBD2,14,CSARRTSGTDTQYF,TGCAGTGCTAGGAGGACTAGCGGCACAGATACGCAGTATTTT
TRBV10-2,.,TRBJ2-2,.,14,CASSSRERTGELFF,TGCGCCAGCAGTTCCAGGGAACGTACCGGGGAGCTGTTTTTT
TRBV29-1,once,TRBJ2-3,TRBD1,14,CSAATGDGTDTQYF,TGCAGCGCCGCAACAGGGGATGGCACAGATACGCAGTATTTT
TRBV7-2,once,TRBJ1-2,.,14,CASSSGTGNYGYTF,TGTGCCAGCAGCTCGGGAACAGGGAACTATGGCTACACCTTC
TRBV3-1,.,TRBJ1-6,.,16,CASSPTYFSHNSPLHF,TGTGCCAGCAGCCCAACGTATTTTTCTCATAATTCACCCCTCCACTTT
TRBV7-6,.,TRBJ2-3,TRBD1,15,CASSGQGISTDTQYF,TGTGCCAGCAGCGGACAGGGAATAAGCACAGATACGCAGTATTTT
TRBV28,.,TRBJ2-1,TRBD2,14,CASYERGPDNEQFF,TGTGCCAGCTACGAGCGGGGTCCTGACAATGAGCAGTTCTTC
TRBV2,once,TRBJ1-5,.,16,CASRAPGVRSNQPQHF,TGTGCCAGCAGAGCACCAGGGGTTAGGAGCAATCAGCCCCAGCATTTT
TRBV23-1,.,TRBJ1-6,TRBD1,16,CASSLRDSSYNSPLHF,TGCGCCAGCAGTCTTAGGGACAGCTCCTATAATTCACCCCTCCACTTT
TRBV7-2,.,TRBJ2-1,TRBD2,14,CASSLGLAGYEQFF,TGTGCCAGCAGCTTAGGGCTAGCGGGGTATGAGCAGTTCTTC
TRBV11-2,.,TRBJ2-1,.,14,CASSLILASNEQFF,TGTGCCAGCAGCTTAATCCTCGCCTCCAATGAGCAGTTCTTC
TRBV7-2,.,TRBJ1-4,TRBD1,14,CASSFSRGREKLFF,TGTGCCAGCAGCTTTTCCAGGGGGAGGGAAAAACTGTTTTTT
TRBV3-1,.,TRBJ2-7,.,14,CASSQAQVTYEQYF,TGTGCCAGCAGCCAAGCCCAGGTAACCTACGAGCAGTACTTC
TRBV15,.,TRBJ2-5,TRBD1,14,CATSRGRGQETQYF,TGTGCCACCAGCAGAGGCAGGGGGCAAGAGACCCAGTACTTC
TRBV3-1,.,TRBJ1-6,.,12,CASSGQDSPLHF,TGTGCCAGCAGCGGGCAGGATTCACCCCTCCACTTT
TRBV20-1,once,TRBJ1-5,TRBD1,12,CSAMDRHQPQHF,TGCAGTGCCATGGACAGGCATCAGCCCCAGCATTTT
TRBV14,.,TRBJ2-7,.,12,CASSQVGVEQYF,TGTGCCAGCAGCCAAGTAGGAGTGGAGCAGTACTTC
TRBV19,.,TRBJ1-2,.,16,CASSTPLGGLRRGYTF,TGTGCCAGTAGTACCCCCTTAGGAGGACTGCGTAGGGGCTACACCTTC
TRBV3-1,.,TRBJ1-1,TRBD1,14,CASSRGTGAPEAFF,TGTGCCAGCAGCCGAGGGACAGGGGCCCCTGAAGCTTTCTTT
TRBV9,.,TRBJ2-3,.,16,CASSVGGGATTDTQYF,TGTGCCAGCAGCGTGGGAGGGGGGGCGACCACAGATACGCAGTATTTT
TRBV6-5,.,TRBJ1-2,.,14,CASSYSSRGYGYTF,TGTGCCAGCAGTTACTCGAGCAGGGGATATGGCTACACCTTC
TRBV20-1,.,TRBJ1-2,TRBD1,14,CSAGGDSSNYGYTF,TGCAGTGCTGGGGGGGACAGTTCCAACTATGGCTACACCTTC
TRBV20-1,.,TRBJ2-7,.,14,CSALGGLDSYEQYF,TGCAGTGCCCTTGGGGGGCTTGACTCCTACGAGCAGTACTTC
TRBV5-1,.,TRBJ1-2,TRBD1,14,CASRGQGGSYGYTF,TGCGCCAGCAGAGGACAGGGAGGCTCCTATGGCTACACCTTC
TRBV10-1,once,TRBJ1-1,.,17,CASSDPDRLPMNTEAFF,TGCGCCAGCAGTGATCCCGACCGTTTGCCGATGAACACTGAAGCTTTCTTT
TRBV9,.,TRBJ2-6,.,13,CASSQGGANVLTF,TGTGCCAGCAGCCAGGGGGGGGCCAACGTCCTGACTTTC
TRBV7-2,.,TRBJ1-1,TRBD1,15,CASSRGQGEGTEAFF,TGTGCCAGCAGCCGAGGACAGGGTGAGGGAACTGAAGCTTTCTTT
TRBV5-1,.,TRBJ2-1,TRBD2,15,CASSPGLAGGAEQFF,TGCGCCAGCAGCCCGGGACTAGCGGGCGGAGCCGAGCAGTTCTTC
TRBV7-9,few,TRBJ1-1,.,13,CASSLDGGTEAFF,TGTGCCAGCAGCTTGGACGGGGGCACTGAAGCTTTCTTT
TRBV7-2,once,TRBJ1-6,.,15,CASSPQGRYNSPLHF,TGTGCCAGCAGCCCTCAGGGACGATATAATTCACCCCTCCACTTT
TRBV7-9,.,TRBJ2-5,TRBD2,14,CASSSLAGEETQYF,TGTGCCAGCAGCTCCCTAGCGGGGGAAGAGACCCAGTACTTC
TRBV18,.,TRBJ2-5,TRBD1,14,CASSPGQVGETQYF,TGTGCCAGCTCGCCGGGACAGGTCGGGGAGACCCAGTACTTC
TRBV10-2,.,TRBJ2-1,TRBD1,12,CASTDRGNEQFF,TGCGCCAGCACCGACAGGGGGAATGAGCAGTTCTTC
TRBV29-1,.,TRBJ2-7,.,14,CSVEDRAGTYEQYF,TGCAGCGTTGAAGATAGGGCAGGGACCTACGAGCAGTACTTC
TRBV29-1,.,TRBJ2-3,TRBD2,13,CSVERGSTDTQYF,TGCAGCGTTGAGCGGGGGTCCACAGATACGCAGTATTTT
TRBV24-1,.,TRBJ2-3,TRBD2,17,CATSDSMSGGSADTQYF,TGTGCCACCAGTGATTCAATGAGCGGGGGTTCGGCAGATACGCAGTATTTT
TRBV14,.,TRBJ1-2,.,15,CASSQGIDKGYGYTF,TGTGCCAGCAGCCAGGGCATTGATAAGGGCTATGGCTACACCTTC
TRBV29-1,.,TRBJ1-1,.,13,CSVTRTMNTEAFF,TGCAGCGTTACCAGGACCATGAACACTGAAGCTTTCTTT
TRBV9,once,TRBJ2-2,TRBD1,15,CASSPLQGTTGELFF,TGTGCCAGCAGCCCGCTACAGGGGACCACCGGGGAGCTGTTTTTT